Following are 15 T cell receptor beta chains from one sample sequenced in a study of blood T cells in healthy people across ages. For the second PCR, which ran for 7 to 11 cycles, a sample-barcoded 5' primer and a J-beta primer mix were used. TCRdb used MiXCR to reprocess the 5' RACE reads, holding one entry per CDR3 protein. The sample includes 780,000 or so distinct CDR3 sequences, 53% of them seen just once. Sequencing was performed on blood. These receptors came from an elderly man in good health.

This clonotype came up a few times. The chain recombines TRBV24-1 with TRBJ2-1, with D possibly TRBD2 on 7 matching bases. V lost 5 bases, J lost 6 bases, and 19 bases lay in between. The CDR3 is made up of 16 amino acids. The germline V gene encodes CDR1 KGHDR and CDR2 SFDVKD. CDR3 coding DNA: TGTGCCACCAGTGTCCCCCGACGAGGGGGGGGCAATGAGCAGTTCTTC. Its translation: CATSVPRRGGGNEQFF.

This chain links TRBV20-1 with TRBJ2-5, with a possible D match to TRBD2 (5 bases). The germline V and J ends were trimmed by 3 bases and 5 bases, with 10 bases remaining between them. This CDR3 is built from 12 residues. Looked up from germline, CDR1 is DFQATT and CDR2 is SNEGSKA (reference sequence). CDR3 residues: CSASYRGETQYF. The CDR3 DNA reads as TGCAGTGCTAGTTACCGAGGGGAGACCCAGTACTTC.

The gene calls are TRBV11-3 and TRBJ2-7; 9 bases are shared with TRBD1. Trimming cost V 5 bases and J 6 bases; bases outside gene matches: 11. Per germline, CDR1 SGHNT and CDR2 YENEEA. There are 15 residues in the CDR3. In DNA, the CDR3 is TGTGCCAGCAGCCCAGGAGGACAGGGGCCCCTCGAGCAGTACTTC. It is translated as CASSPGGQGPLEQYF.

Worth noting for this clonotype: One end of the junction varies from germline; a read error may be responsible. The CDR3 DNA follows: TGTGCCAGCAGCGAAGGTGGGGCGTCCGAGCAGTACTTC. Translating gives CASSEGGASEQYF. This chain joins TRBV2 and TRBJ2-4; possibly TRBD1 for D (5 bases). The J call could be wrong; TRBJ2-7 is a better fit for the DNA end. This CDR3 region has 13 residues. Germline CDR1 reads SNHLY; CDR2 reads FYNNEI.

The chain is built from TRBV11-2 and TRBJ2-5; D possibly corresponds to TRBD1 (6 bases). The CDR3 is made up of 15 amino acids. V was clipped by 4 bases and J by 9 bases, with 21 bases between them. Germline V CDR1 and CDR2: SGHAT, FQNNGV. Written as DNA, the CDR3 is TGTGCCAGCAGCTCGACAGGTTTTACAATAAGGTCCCAGTACTTC. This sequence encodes CASSSTGFTIRSQYF.

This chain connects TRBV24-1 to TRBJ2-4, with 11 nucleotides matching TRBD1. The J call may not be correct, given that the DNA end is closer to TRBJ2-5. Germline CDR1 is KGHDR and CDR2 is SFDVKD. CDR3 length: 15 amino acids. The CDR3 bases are TGTGCCACCAGTGAGTCCGGGACAGGGGGAGAGACCCAGTACTTC. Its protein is CATSESGTGGETQYF.

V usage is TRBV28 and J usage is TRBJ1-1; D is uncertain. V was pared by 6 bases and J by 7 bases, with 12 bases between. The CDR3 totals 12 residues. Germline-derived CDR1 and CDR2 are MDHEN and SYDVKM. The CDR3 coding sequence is TGTGCCAGCAGCACGAGATTAAGTGAAGCTTTCTTT. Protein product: CASSTRLSEAFF.

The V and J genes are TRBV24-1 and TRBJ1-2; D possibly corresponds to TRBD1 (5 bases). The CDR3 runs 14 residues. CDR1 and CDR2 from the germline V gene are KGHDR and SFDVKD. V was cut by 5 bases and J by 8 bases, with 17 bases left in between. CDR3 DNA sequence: TGTGCCACCAGTGCACCCGAAGTAGGGGTCGGCTACACCTTC. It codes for CATSAPEVGVGYTF.

CDR3 bases: TGTGCCAGCAGCGAATTGGCCGGGCATTTCCCCGGGGAGCTGTTTTTT. It yields the protein CASSELAGHFPGELFF. The chain employs TRBV6-1 and TRBJ2-2; D not resolved. V gave up 6 bases and J gave up 6 bases, with 20 bases separating them. Germline V gives CDR1 MNHNS, CDR2 SASEGT. This CDR3 has 16 amino acids.

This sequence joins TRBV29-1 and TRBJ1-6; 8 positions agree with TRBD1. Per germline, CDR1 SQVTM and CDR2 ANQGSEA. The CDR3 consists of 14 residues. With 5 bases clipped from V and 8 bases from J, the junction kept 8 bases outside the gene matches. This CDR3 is CSVSGGAEDSPLHF. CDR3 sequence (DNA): TGCAGCGTTTCAGGGGGCGCCGAGGATTCACCCCTCCACTTT.

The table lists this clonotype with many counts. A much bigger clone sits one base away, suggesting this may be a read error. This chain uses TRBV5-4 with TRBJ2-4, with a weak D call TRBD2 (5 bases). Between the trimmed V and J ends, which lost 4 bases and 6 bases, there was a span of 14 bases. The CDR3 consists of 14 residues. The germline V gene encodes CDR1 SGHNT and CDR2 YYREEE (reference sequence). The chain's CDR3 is CASSVFGERNIQYF. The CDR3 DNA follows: TGTGCCAGCAGCGTGTTCGGGGAGCGAAACATTCAGTACTTC.

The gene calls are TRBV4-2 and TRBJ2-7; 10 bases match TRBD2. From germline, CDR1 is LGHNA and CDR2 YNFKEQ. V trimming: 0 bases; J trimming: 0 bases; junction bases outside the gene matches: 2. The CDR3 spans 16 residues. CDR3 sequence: CASSQDLAGASYEQYF. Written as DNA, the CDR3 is TGTGCCAGCAGCCAAGATCTAGCGGGAGCCTCCTACGAGCAGTACTTC.

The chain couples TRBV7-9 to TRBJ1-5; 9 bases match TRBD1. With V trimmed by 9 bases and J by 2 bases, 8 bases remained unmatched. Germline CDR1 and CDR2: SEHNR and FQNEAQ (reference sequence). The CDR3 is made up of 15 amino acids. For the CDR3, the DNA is TGTGCCAGACGCGAGAGGACAGGGGGCAATCAGCCCCAGCATTTT. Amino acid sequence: CARRERTGGNQPQHF. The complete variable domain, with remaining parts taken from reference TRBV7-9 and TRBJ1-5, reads DTGVSQNPRHKITKRGQNVTFRCDPISEHNRLYWYRQTLGQGPEFLTYFQNEAQLEKSRLLSDRFSAERPKGSFSTLEIQRTEQGDSAMYLCARRERTGGNQPQHFGDGTRLSIL.

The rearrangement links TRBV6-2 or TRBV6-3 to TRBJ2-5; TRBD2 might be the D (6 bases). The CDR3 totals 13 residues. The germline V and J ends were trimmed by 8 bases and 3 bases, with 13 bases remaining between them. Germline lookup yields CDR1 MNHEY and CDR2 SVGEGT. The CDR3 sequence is CASRGTIEETQYF. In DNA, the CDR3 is TGTGCCAGCCGCGGGACGATTGAAGAGACCCAGTACTTC.

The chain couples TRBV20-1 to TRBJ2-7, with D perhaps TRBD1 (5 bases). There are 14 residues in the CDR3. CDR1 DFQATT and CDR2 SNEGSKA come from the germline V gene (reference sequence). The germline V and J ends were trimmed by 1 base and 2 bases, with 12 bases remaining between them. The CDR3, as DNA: TGCAGTGCTAGAGCGGTAGACAGAACCTACGAGCAGTACTTC. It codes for CSARAVDRTYEQYF.